This T cell receptor (beta chain) was retrieved from a study of T cell responses to AZD1222 COVID-19 vaccine (dated by TCRdb to the early 2020s). About the full investigation: A total of 233 trial participants underwent TCR sequencing, of whom some 210 received two doses of AZD1222 and about 25 received two doses of the MenACWY control vaccine. Trial participants were enrolled by age into subgroups of 18-55, 56-69 and 70-plus years, and roughly 150, 30 and 60 TCR-sequenced participants, respectively, were included in these subgroups. The paper's findings and limits, for the study overall: Conclusions about previously exposed vaccinees were limited because only six AZD1222 recipients were SARS-CoV-2 seropositive at baseline. Epitopes outside the regions mutated in the B.1.351 and B.1.1.7 variants were reportedly recognized by nearly half of the unique spike-specific TCRs. After two AZD1222 doses, both the breadth and the depth of spike-specific TCRs were significantly higher than at day 0 and than in MenACWY recipients. Participants were mostly white British and included more females than males, and it was suggested by the authors that clonal diversity may have been underestimated. Vaccine-associated CD4 TCRs spanned the whole spike protein, with dominant responses in regions 160-218 and 743-854. Because no day 14 peak-response samples were available, repertoires were characterized only after the peak T cell response. The 56-69-year group was small, and its depth increase did not reach significance, likely because of low power.

In the case of this clone: Its antigen is not yet known. No qualities accompany the bases; no much larger clone lies one base away.

V loses 3 bases, J loses 3 bases, and the germline ends lie 6 bases apart. Sequences GTSNPN (CDR1) and SVGIG (CDR2) are obtained from the germline V gene (reference sequence). The CDR3 runs 12 residues from the cysteine to the phenylalanine. Just the 36-base CDR3 DNA is kept, in frame starting at base 1. The CDR3 regions of human TCRbeta chains were analyzed by immunosequencing. The authors' pipeline ran thus. TCRs in the repertoires were compared against a reference library of SARS-CoV-2-specific TCRs that had been generated with the MIRA antigen-specificity platform. Breadth meant the fraction of unique TCRs that were SARS-CoV-2-associated, whereas depth meant the fraction of total T cells that were SARS-CoV-2-associated. Using the MIRA data, each spike-specific TCR was assigned both to the spike region to which the TCR was reactive and to a CD4 or CD8 class. Log10-transformed breadth and depth values were compared by one-way ANOVA with Sidak's multiple comparisons tests. Drawn from immuneACCESS, this table holds only the in-frame rearrangements with V and J called that TCRdb kept. Clones are partly lost; checked studies trace under half to an unresolved V gene and leave the rest unexplained. That table furnishes V, J and clone size, whereas the DNA furnished D and trimming. The sample yields roughly 160,000 clones; about 91% were counted once. Around 1.3% of the sample is held by the ten biggest clonotypes.

The time point label of this sample denotes: about 28 days (+/-7) after the second vaccine dose. AZD1222 recipients whose second dose came at about 4 weeks and those whose second dose came at about 12 weeks were combined into one group, since spike-specific TCR depth and breadth did not differ between the two schedules. Vaccinee samples were obtained from the UK trials COV001 and COV002, which included a single-blind randomized controlled phase 2/3 trial of AZD1222 (ChAdOx1 nCoV-19) in healthy adults. For TCRbeta chain sequencing, PBMC samples from trial participants were taken at day 0 and at day 28 after the second dose.

This sequence uses TRBV30 and TRBJ1-5; the D segment cannot be called with confidence. The receptor's source is an adult who received the AZD1222 COVID-19 vaccine. The source material was peripheral blood, sampled 28 days after the second AZD1222 dose. The sequenced DNA: TGTGCCTGGAGATCCCCCAATCAGCCCCAGCATTTT. This gives the protein CAWRSPNQPQHF.